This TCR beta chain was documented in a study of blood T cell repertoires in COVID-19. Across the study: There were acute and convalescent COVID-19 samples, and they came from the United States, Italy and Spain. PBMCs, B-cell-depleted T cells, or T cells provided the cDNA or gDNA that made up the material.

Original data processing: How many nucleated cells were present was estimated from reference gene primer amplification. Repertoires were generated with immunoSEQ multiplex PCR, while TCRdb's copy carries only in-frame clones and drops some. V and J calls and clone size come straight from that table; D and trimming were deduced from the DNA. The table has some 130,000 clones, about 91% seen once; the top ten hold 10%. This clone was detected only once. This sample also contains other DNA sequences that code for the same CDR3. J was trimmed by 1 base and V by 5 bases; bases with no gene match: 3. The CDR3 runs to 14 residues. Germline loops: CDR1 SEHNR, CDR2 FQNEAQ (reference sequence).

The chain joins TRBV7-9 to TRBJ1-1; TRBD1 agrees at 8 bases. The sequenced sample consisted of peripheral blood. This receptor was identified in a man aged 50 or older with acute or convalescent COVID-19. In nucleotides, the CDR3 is TGTGCCAGCAGCCTACAGGGGGGGAACACTGAAGCTTTCTTT. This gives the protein CASSLQGGNTEAFF.